This T cell receptor (beta chain) appears in the sequencing data of a study of CD8+CD57+ T cells in acquired aplastic anemia. Background on the study: Reads per healthy sample averaged approximately 10 million (CD4+) and 11 million to 14 million (CD8+).

Findings of the study overall: Patients and controls had in common twenty-nine CD8+ CDR3 sequences. The CD8+ Simpson's diversity of patients and controls was not significantly different.

The CDR3 has 15 amino acids. Trimming shortened V by 0 bases and J by 1 base, and 11 bases separated the two germline ends. Germline-derived CDR1 and CDR2 are SGHRS and YFSETQ. Worth noting for this clonotype: What it recognizes is unknown.

Genomic DNA templated the TCR beta VDJ and CDR3 profiling. TCRdb processed the reads anew with MiXCR; each CDR3 protein has one entry. The data show over 200,000 distinct CDR3 sequences, approximately 57% seen once. The specimen was sorted CD4+, CD8+, or CD8+CD57+ T cells (not recorded which) from PBMCs. The V and J genes are TRBV5-1 and TRBJ2-7; perhaps TRBD1 as D (5 bases). This TCR derives from a human donor in good health. CDR3 coding DNA: TGCGCCAGCAGCTTGGCGGCAGGGCTGTCCTACGAGCAGTACTTC. Encoded protein: CASSLAAGLSYEQYF. Filled out from reference TRBV5-1 and TRBJ2-7, the complete variable domain reads KAGVTQTPRYLIKTRGQQVTLSCSPISGHRSVSWYQQTPGQGLQFLFEYFSETQRNKGNFPGRFSGRQFSNSRSEMNVSTLELGDSALYLCASSLAAGLSYEQYFGPGTRLTVT.